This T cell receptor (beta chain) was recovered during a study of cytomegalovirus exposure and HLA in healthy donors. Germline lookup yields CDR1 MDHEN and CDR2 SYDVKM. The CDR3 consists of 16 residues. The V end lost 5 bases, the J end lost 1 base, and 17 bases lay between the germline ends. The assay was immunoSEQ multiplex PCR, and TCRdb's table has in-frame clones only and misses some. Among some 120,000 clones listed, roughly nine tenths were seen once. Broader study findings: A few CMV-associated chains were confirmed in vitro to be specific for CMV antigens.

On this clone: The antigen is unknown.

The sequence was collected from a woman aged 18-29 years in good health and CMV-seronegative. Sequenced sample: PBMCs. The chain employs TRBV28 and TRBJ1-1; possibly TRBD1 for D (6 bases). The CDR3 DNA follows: TGTGCCAGCAGTCCCGGGACACTTGTGGCGAACACTGAAGCTTTCTTT. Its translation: CASSPGTLVANTEAFF.